Listed here is a single T cell receptor beta chain. The sample is drawn from a study of blood T cell repertoires in COVID-19. Study background: From the United States, Italy and Spain came samples of acute and convalescent COVID-19. PBMCs, B-cell-depleted T cells, or T cells were the source of the cDNA or gDNA that made up the material.

In the original processing: Nucleated cell counts were estimated from reference gene primer amplification. Profiling relied on immunoSEQ multiplex PCR, and the TCRdb table lists in-frame clones only, not all of them. That table furnishes V, J and clone size, whereas the DNA furnished D and trimming. Found here are about 240,000 clones, approximately 86% of them singletons; the top ten hold about 7%. This CDR3 has 14 amino acids. V was shortened by 6 bases and J by 2 bases, with 13 bases between the two germline ends. Germline lookup yields CDR1 SGHVS and CDR2 FQNEAQ. This sequence joins TRBV7-8 and TRBJ1-2; D is perhaps TRBD1 (5 bases). Input material: peripheral blood. This receptor was taken from a man between 60 and 75 years old who had recovered from COVID-19. This CDR3 reads CASRSSDKNYGYTF. CDR3 coding DNA: TGTGCCAGCAGATCTTCGGACAAGAACTATGGCTACACCTTC.